Here is one TCR beta chain with its context. The CDR3 is made up of 14 amino acids. Trimming removed 5 bases from V and 5 bases from J, with 15 bases in between. Germline V gene lookup returns CDR1 MDHEN and CDR2 SYDVKM. This record comes from a study of blood T cell repertoires in COVID-19. Across the study: Specimens from acute and convalescent COVID-19 originated in the United States, Italy and Spain. T cells, B-cell-depleted T cells, or PBMCs supplied cDNA or gDNA.

Original methodology: Cell counts per sample came from amplifying reference gene primers. Sequencing used immunoSEQ multiplex PCR; TCRdb keeps in-frame clones, though not all of them. That table is the source of V, J and clone size, and D and trimming were worked out from the DNA. The table includes about 200,000 clones, roughly 89% detected once. What was sequenced was peripheral blood. The chain employs TRBV28 and TRBJ2-5; TRBD1 might be the D (5 bases). This TCR came from a man aged 60-69 years who had recovered from COVID-19. CDR3 bases: TGTGCCAGCAGTCCCGGTTCGTCAGGGGAGACCCAGTACTTC. Translation: CASSPGSSGETQYF.